Following are 16 T cell receptor beta chains from one sample sequenced in a study of blood T cell repertoires in COVID-19. TCRdb's copy holds only in-frame clones and misses some; the assay was immunoSEQ multiplex PCR. The sample consists of about 80,000 clones, around 88% of them appearing once. The sequenced sample consisted of peripheral blood. Receptor source: a woman older than 75 with acute or convalescent COVID-19.

J is TRBJ1-1 and V is TRBV18; D is undetermined. The germline V gene has CDR1 KGHSH and CDR2 LQKENI. The germline V and J ends were trimmed by 3 bases and 1 base, with 12 bases remaining between them. The CDR3 is made up of 15 amino acids. The CDR3 DNA is TGTGCCAGCTCACCCTACCAGGATTCGAACACTGAAGCTTTCTTT. Its protein is CASSPYQDSNTEAFF.

V usage is TRBV5-5 and J usage is TRBJ1-6; tentatively, D is TRBD1 (5 bases). The CDR3 spans 15 residues. With 4 bases removed from V and 6 bases from J, the gap between germline ends came to 14 bases. Germline CDR1 reads SGHKS; CDR2 reads YYEKEE (reference sequence). In DNA form, the CDR3 reads TGTGCCAGCAGCCGCTCGGGGGTAGTTAATTCACCCCTCCACTTT. Its protein is CASSRSGVVNSPLHF.

V is TRBV5-4 and J is TRBJ2-7; 7 bases map to TRBD2. V lost 1 base, J lost 5 bases, and 15 bases stayed unmatched. This CDR3 has 17 amino acids. Germline CDR1 SGHNT, CDR2 YYREEE (reference sequence). DNA of the CDR3: TGTGCCAGCAGCTTGCCCCGCGGGGCGGGAGTAGGCGACGAGCAGTACTTC. Translated, it gives CASSLPRGAGVGDEQYF.

The genes are TRBV7-9 and TRBJ1-1, with D maybe TRBD1 (6 bases). Trimming stripped 1 base from V and 4 bases from J, with 10 bases between. Germline CDR1 is SEHNR and CDR2 is FQNEAQ (reference sequence). This CDR3 contains 14 residues. This CDR3 is CASSLEQGLTEAFF. CDR3 bases: TGTGCCAGCAGCTTAGAGCAGGGGCTCACTGAAGCTTTCTTT.

This rearrangement joins TRBV11-2 to TRBJ1-5; 10 nucleotides align to TRBD1. The CDR3 spans 17 residues. The V segment lost 5 bases and the J segment 0 bases; nucleotides outside the gene matches: 7. Germline V gives CDR1 SGHAT, CDR2 FQNNGV. CDR3 region: CASSPTGGGGSNQPQHF. CDR3 in DNA: TGTGCCAGCAGCCCGACAGGGGGCGGAGGTAGCAATCAGCCCCAGCATTTT.

V gene TRBV5-1 combines with J gene TRBJ2-7; TRBD2 matches at 11 bases. CDR3 length: 16 residues. From germline, CDR1 is SGHRS and CDR2 YFSETQ. V trimming: 4 bases; J trimming: 5 bases; junction bases outside the gene matches: 11. The CDR3 here is CASSTTSGAFWNEQYF. For the CDR3, the DNA is TGCGCCAGCAGCACGACTAGCGGGGCGTTTTGGAACGAGCAGTACTTC.

This clone was recorded a few times. The CDR3 reads CASSRRGGAPDTQYF. CDR3 sequence (DNA): TGTGCCAGCAGCCGGAGAGGGGGGGCCCCAGATACGCAGTATTTT. V and J are TRBV11-2 and TRBJ2-3; D is possibly TRBD2 (7 bases). From germline, CDR1 is SGHAT and CDR2 FQNNGV. This CDR3 is 15 amino acids long. Trimming took off 5 bases at V and 4 bases at J, with 16 bases between the two ends.

The chain employs TRBV18 and TRBJ1-5; TRBD1 matches 7 bases. This CDR3 is built from 14 residues. The J segment lost 7 bases and the V segment lost 4 bases, leaving 7 bases of the junction unmatched. Germline values: CDR1 KGHSH, CDR2 LQKENI. CDR3: CASSLNRGGQPQHF. The CDR3 DNA follows: TGTGCCAGCTCACTCAACAGGGGTGGCCAGCCCCAGCATTTT. Combining the CDR3 with reference TRBV18 and TRBJ1-5 gives the whole variable domain NAGVMQNPRHLVRRRGQEARLRCSPMKGHSHVYWYRQLPEEGLKFMVYLQKENIIDESGMPKERFSAEFPKEGPSILRIQQVVRGDSAAYFCASSLNRGGQPQHFGDGTRLSIL.

The chain's CDR3 is CASSVAMEETQYF. The CDR3 DNA reads as TGTGCCAGCAGCGTAGCTATGGAAGAGACCCAGTACTTC. The chain recombines TRBV9 with TRBJ2-5; D is ambiguous. Germline assignment: CDR1 SGDLS and CDR2 YYNGEE. The V end lost 0 bases, the J end lost 3 bases, and 6 bases lay between the germline ends. The CDR3 runs 13 residues.

The CDR3 sequence: CATSSIRGEKAFF. In DNA, the CDR3 is TGTGCCACCAGCAGTATCAGGGGAGAGAAGGCTTTCTTT. The rearrangement joins TRBV15 to TRBJ1-1; weak D call: TRBD1 (6 bases). The CDR3 covers 13 residues. Looked up from germline, CDR1 is LNHNV and CDR2 is YYDKDF (reference sequence). V was shortened by 3 bases and J by 11 bases, with 16 bases between the two germline ends.

This clone was observed once. The rearrangement links TRBV2 to TRBJ1-4, with no clear D. Trimming stripped 5 bases from V and 2 bases from J, with 12 bases between. Germline-derived CDR1 and CDR2 are SNHLY and FYNNEI. This CDR3 has 15 amino acids. CDR3 DNA: TGTGCCAGCAGTTCTATGACTGGGACTAATGAAAAACTGTTTTTT. Translation: CASSSMTGTNEKLFF.

The chain is built from TRBV7-3 and TRBJ2-1; D perhaps matches TRBD2 (6 bases). CDR3 size: 13 residues. Germline values: CDR1 SGHTA, CDR2 FQGTGA. Trimming left V 2 bases short and J 6 bases short, with 8 bases between. The CDR3 is CASSLLGGNEQFF. The CDR3 DNA follows: TGTGCCAGCAGCTTATTGGGGGGCAATGAGCAGTTCTTC. The variable domain in full, with the rest retrieved from reference TRBV7-3 and TRBJ2-1, is GAGVSQTPSNKVTEKGKYVELRCDPISGHTALYWYRQSLGQGPEFLIYFQGTGAADDSGLPNDRFFAVRPEGSVSTLKIQRTERGDSAVYLCASSLLGGNEQFFGPGTRLTVL.

The chain has TRBV3-1 (or the pseudogene TRBV3-2) and TRBJ2-1, with 12 bases aligning to TRBD2. Germline CDR1 and CDR2: LGHDT and YNNKEL (reference sequence). The CDR3 runs to 18 residues. Trimming at V came to 2 bases and at J to 4 bases, leaving 9 bases not matched to a gene. The CDR3 nucleotides are TGTGCCAGCAGCCAAAAGACTAGCGGGGGCACGCGTTACAATGAGCAGTTCTTC. Amino acids: CASSQKTSGGTRYNEQFF.

The chain joins TRBV10-3 to TRBJ2-3, with TRBD2 identical over 11 bases. V lost 8 bases and J lost 3; bases outside the gene matches: 7. Germline V lookup: CDR1 ENHRY, CDR2 SYGVKD. This CDR3 has 15 amino acids. Written as DNA, the CDR3 is TGTGCCATCTCCGGGACTAGCGGACTGACAGATACGCAGTATTTT. Translating gives CAISGTSGLTDTQYF.

The J gene is TRBJ1-1, the V gene TRBV7-5. TRBV7-5 represents a pseudogene. CDR3 length: 13 residues. The CDR3 nucleotides read TGTGCCAGAAGCCGTAGGGAGGACACTGAAGCTTTCTTT. This sequence encodes CARSRREDTEAFF.

This chain connects TRBV3-1 (or the pseudogene TRBV3-2) to TRBJ2-1; 7 positions agree with TRBD1. CDR1 is LGHDT, CDR2 YNNKEL, per germline (reference sequence). The CDR3 has 17 residues. Trimming at V came to 4 bases and at J to 0 bases, leaving 9 bases not matched to a gene. CDR3 loop: CASSRRQGDSSYNEQFF. The CDR3 DNA sequence: TGTGCCAGCAGCCGCCGACAGGGCGACAGCTCCTACAATGAGCAGTTCTTC.